The rows below give T cell receptor beta chains drawn from one sample of a study of T-cell memory formation after mild COVID-19. TCRdb itself ran the 5' RACE reads through MiXCR, one entry per CDR3 protein. Among about 350,000 distinct CDR3 sequences, 12% to 15% were seen once, and the ten largest hold around a fifth. Sequencing used PBMCs or a T cell subset sorted from them (not recorded which). These receptors all come from a man aged 18 to 30 who had mild COVID-19 (a few samples of this study predate the infection). Cell type and time point are not known. Each CDR3 is given with its conserved first and last residue. The D gene is left open where the match is weak. Part of the rows lack a size; the others show once, few, many or a class for expanded clones.

few	NA	TRBJ2-1	TRBV27	TGTGCCAGCAGTTTCTTTCGAGGGGCCGACAATGAGCAGTTCTTC	CASSFFRGADNEQFF
NA	NA	TRBJ2-7	TRBV7-2	TGTGCCAGCAGCTTAGACACGGGTTGGGCACCCTACGAGCAGTACTTC	CASSLDTGWAPYEQYF
NA	NA	TRBJ2-7	TRBV6-2/TRBV6-3	TGTGCCAGCACCCTCGACGGATACTACGAGCAGTACTTC	CASTLDGYYEQYF
many	NA	TRBJ1-4	TRBV7-2	TGTGCCAGCAGCTTAAATAATGAAAAACTGTTTTTT	CASSLNNEKLFF
few	TRBD2	TRBJ2-1	TRBV7-9	TGTGCCAGCAGCTTAGCAAAGCGGGGGGTTAGGATTGAGCAGTTCTTC	CASSLAKRGVRIEQFF
many	TRBD2	TRBJ2-2	TRBV7-8	TGTGCCAGCAGCCACCGGACTAGCGGGACCGGGGAGCTGTTTTTT	CASSHRTSGTGELFF
many	NA	TRBJ2-7	TRBV20-1	TGCAGTGCTAGAGGGACAGCGGCTTACTACGAGCAGTACTTC	CSARGTAAYYEQYF
few	NA	TRBJ1-4	TRBV7-9	TGTGCCAGCAGCTTGTCTGCTACGGGGAGGTCGCCTGTTCTGTTTTTT	CASSLSATGRSPVLFF
NA	NA	TRBJ1-2	TRBV20-1	TGCAGTGCTAGAGACTGGGGCACGTTGGTGGGTGGCTACACCTTC	CSARDWGTLVGGYTF
many	NA	TRBJ1-6	TRBV11-2	TGTGCCAGCAGCTCCCCGGGACAAAGACCCCTCCACTTT	CASSSPGQRPLHF
few	NA	TRBJ2-2	TRBV20-1	TGCAGTGCCCGGAAGTACACCGGGGAGCTGTTTTTT	CSARKYTGELFF
many	TRBD1	TRBJ2-2	TRBV5-1	TGCGCCAGCGGCCATACAGGGGGCTTCACCGGGGAGCTGTTTTTT	CASGHTGGFTGELFF
NA	NA	TRBJ2-5	TRBV20-1	TGCAGTGCTAGCCCGGGGGTATTCCAAGAGACCCAGTACTTC	CSASPGVFQETQYF
NA	NA	TRBJ2-3	TRBV25-1	TGTGCCAGCAGTGCTCGGGAATATACGCAGTATTTT	CASSAREYTQYF
many	TRBD1	TRBJ1-2	TRBV18	TGTGCCAGCCTCTCGGGACAGGGAATTGGCTACACCTTC	CASLSGQGIGYTF
NA	TRBD1	TRBJ1-6	TRBV4-3	TGCGCCAGCAGCCACAGACGACAGGGACCTAATTCACCCCTCCACTTT	CASSHRRQGPNSPLHF
NA	NA	TRBJ2-6	TRBV27	TGTGCCAGCAGTCCTCGGACGGCCAACTCTGGGGCCAACGTCCTGACTTTC	CASSPRTANSGANVLTF
NA	TRBD1	TRBJ2-3	TRBV11-2	TGTGCCAGCGGAGACAGGGGGCCCACAGATACGCAGTATTTT	CASGDRGPTDTQYF
NA	NA	TRBJ2-5	TRBV12-3/TRBV12-4	TGTGCCAGCAGCCGTAGGCCCATATTCCAAGAGACCCAGTACTTC	CASSRRPIFQETQYF
NA	NA	TRBJ1-1	TRBV20-1	TGCAGTGCTACTAGGGGGGCGGGGAACACTGAAGCTTTCTTT	CSATRGAGNTEAFF
NA	TRBD2	TRBJ2-3	TRBV24-1	TGTGCCACCAGGGGAGGGTCCGGAGATACGCAGTATTTT	CATRGGSGDTQYF
once	TRBD1	TRBJ2-1	TRBV29-1	TGCAGCGTTGTACCAGGGACAGGCAATGAGCAGTTCTTC	CSVVPGTGNEQFF
few	NA	TRBJ2-2	TRBV29-1	TGCAGCGTTGAGCGTTCTACCGGGGAGCTGTTTTTT	CSVERSTGELFF
few	TRBD1	TRBJ2-6	TRBV28	TGTGCCAGTGCTCCCGGGACAGGGACTGGGGCCAACGTCCTGACTTTC	CASAPGTGTGANVLTF
NA	NA	TRBJ1-1	TRBV6-5	TGTGCCAGCAGTTACTTTAGCGGACAGAGAAACACTGAAGCTTTCTTT	CASSYFSGQRNTEAFF
many	NA	TRBJ2-7	TRBV27	TGTGCCAGCAGTTTAGTGGGGAGCTCCTACGAGCAGTACTTC	CASSLVGSSYEQYF
NA	NA	TRBJ1-6	TRBV12-3/TRBV12-4	TGTGCCAGCGGGGTCGGGGTGTATTCACCCCTCCACTTT	CASGVGVYSPLHF
many	NA	TRBJ2-6	TRBV28	TGTGCCAGCAGTTTATCCATCTTCGAGGTCCTCGGGGCCAACGTCCTGACTTTC	CASSLSIFEVLGANVLTF
few	NA	TRBJ1-6	TRBV14	TGTGCCAGCAGCCAAGGGACTGACAGGCCTAATTCACCCCTCCACTTT	CASSQGTDRPNSPLHF
many	NA	TRBJ1-5	TRBV7-3	TGTGCCAGCAGCCAAGACATAGGGCAGCCCCAGCATTTT	CASSQDIGQPQHF
NA	NA	TRBJ1-2	TRBV5-1	TGCGCCAGCAGCCCACGAGCCGCTACCCTCTATGGCTACACCTTC	CASSPRAATLYGYTF
few	TRBD1	TRBJ2-5	TRBV19	TGTGCCAGTAGTATGGACAGGGAAAAGACCCAGTACTTC	CASSMDREKTQYF
NA	NA	TRBJ2-5	TRBV12-1	TGTGCCAGCAGAAGGGGACTAGCGGGGTCCGGGGAGACCCAGTACTTC	CASRRGLAGSGETQYF
NA	NA	TRBJ1-6	TRBV2	TGTGCCAGCAGTGATCGAAGCTCCTATAATTCACCCCTCCACTTT	CASSDRSSYNSPLHF
NA	NA	TRBJ2-1	TRBV6-2/TRBV6-3	TGTGCCAGCAGCAATGCGGCGGGACCTTACAATGAGCAGTTCTTC	CASSNAAGPYNEQFF
few	TRBD1	TRBJ2-2	TRBV6-5	TGTGCCAGCAGGAAAGACAGGGTCCCGTACCACACCGGGGAGCTGTTTTTT	CASRKDRVPYHTGELFF
many	TRBD2	TRBJ2-1	TRBV20-1	TGCAGTGCTAGAGATCCGACGGGGGGGAGAAATGAGCAGTTCTTC	CSARDPTGGRNEQFF
many	NA	TRBJ2-7	TRBV20-1	TGCAGTGCTAGCAAGACGGGGGTCGAGCAGTACTTC	CSASKTGVEQYF
many	TRBD1	TRBJ1-6	TRBV6-5	TGTGCCAGCAGACCGACAGGGAGGAATTCACCCCTCCACTTT	CASRPTGRNSPLHF
many	TRBD1	TRBJ1-1	TRBV5-1	TGCGCCAGCAGCGCCCCACCGGGACAGCCGATGAACACTGAAGCTTTCTTT	CASSAPPGQPMNTEAFF
many	TRBD2	TRBJ2-3	TRBV5-4	TGTGCCAGCAGCACAGGACTAGCGGGGGGCACAGATACGCAGTATTTT	CASSTGLAGGTDTQYF